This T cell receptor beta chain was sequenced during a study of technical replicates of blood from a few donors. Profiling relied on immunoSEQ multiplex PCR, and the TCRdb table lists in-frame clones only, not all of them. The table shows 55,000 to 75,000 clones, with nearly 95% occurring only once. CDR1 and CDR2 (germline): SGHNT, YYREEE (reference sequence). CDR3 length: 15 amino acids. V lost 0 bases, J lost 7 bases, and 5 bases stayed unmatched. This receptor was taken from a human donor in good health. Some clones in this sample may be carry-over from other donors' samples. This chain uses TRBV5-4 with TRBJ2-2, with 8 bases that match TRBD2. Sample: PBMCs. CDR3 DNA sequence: TGTGCCAGCAGCTTGGAATCTGCGGGGGGCGGGGAGCTGTTTTTT. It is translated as CASSLESAGGGELFF.